This T cell receptor beta chain was identified during a study of immune evolution from preneoplasia to lung adenocarcinoma. V shed 8 bases and J shed 2 bases, with 16 bases lying between them. CDR1 and CDR2 from the germline V gene are MNHEY and SMNVEV (reference sequence). CDR3 length: 15 amino acids. Here immunoSEQ multiplex PCR was the method, and the copy in TCRdb shows in-frame clones only, minus some. The table lists roughly 5,500 clones, 65% to 85% of them singletons. This clonotype was sampled from an older donor with lung adenocarcinoma. The chain is built from TRBV27 and TRBJ1-5; TRBD1 is a possible D gene (6 bases). The sample comprised FFPE adjacent normal lung tissue. The CDR3 reads CASRRQDPGNQPQHF. The CDR3 DNA reads as TGTGCCAGCCGGCGACAGGACCCAGGCAATCAGCCCCAGCATTTT.